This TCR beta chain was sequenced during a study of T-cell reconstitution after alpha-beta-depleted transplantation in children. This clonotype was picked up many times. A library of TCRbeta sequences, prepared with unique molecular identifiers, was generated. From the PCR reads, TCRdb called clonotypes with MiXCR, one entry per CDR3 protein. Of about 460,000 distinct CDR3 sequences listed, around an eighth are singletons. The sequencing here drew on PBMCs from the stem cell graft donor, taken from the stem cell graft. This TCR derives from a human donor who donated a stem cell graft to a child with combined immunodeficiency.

CDR3 sequence reads: CASSRTVSYNEQFF. CDR3 coding DNA: TGTGCCAGCAGTCGGACAGTGTCCTACAATGAGCAGTTCTTC. The rearrangement uses TRBV12-3 or TRBV12-4 and TRBJ2-1, with D possibly TRBD1 on 6 matching bases. This CDR3 is built from 14 residues. The V end lost 5 bases, the J end lost 1 base, and 9 bases lay between the germline ends.